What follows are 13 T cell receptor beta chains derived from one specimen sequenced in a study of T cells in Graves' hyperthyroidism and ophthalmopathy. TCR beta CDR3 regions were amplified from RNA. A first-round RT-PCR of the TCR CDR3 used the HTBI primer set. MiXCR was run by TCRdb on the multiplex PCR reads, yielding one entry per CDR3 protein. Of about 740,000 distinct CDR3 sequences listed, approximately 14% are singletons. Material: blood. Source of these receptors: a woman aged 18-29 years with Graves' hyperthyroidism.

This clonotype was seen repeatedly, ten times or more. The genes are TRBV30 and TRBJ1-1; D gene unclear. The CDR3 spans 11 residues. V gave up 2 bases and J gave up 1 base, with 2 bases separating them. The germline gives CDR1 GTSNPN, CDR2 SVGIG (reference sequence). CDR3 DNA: TGTGCCTGGAGTAGGAACACTGAAGCTTTCTTT. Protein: CAWSRNTEAFF.

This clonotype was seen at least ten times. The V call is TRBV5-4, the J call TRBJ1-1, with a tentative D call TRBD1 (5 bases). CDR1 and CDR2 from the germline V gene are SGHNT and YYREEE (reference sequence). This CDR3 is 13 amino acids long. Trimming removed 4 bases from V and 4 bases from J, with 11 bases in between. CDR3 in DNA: TGTGCCAGCAGCGCCCGGGACCGCACTGAAGCTTTCTTT. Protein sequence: CASSARDRTEAFF.

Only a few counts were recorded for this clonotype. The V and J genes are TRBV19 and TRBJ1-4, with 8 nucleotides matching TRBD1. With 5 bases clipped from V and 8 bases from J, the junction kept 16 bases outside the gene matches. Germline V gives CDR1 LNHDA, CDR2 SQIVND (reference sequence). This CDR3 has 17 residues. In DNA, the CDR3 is TGTGCCAGTAGTGACGTTGGCAGGGGGCGAGTTGGAGAAAAACTGTTTTTT. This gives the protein CASSDVGRGRVGEKLFF.

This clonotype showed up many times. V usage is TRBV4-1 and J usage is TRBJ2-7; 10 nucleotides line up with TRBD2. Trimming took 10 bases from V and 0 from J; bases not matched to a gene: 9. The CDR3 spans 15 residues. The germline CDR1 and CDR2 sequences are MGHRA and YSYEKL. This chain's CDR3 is CAISKLAGSSYEQYF. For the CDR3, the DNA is TGCGCCATCTCCAAACTAGCGGGGAGCTCCTACGAGCAGTACTTC.

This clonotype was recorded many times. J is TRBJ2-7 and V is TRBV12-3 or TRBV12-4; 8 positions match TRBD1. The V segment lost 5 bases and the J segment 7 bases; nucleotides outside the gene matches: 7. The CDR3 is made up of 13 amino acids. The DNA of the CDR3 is TGTGCCAGCAGTCGGGACAGGAGAGGGGAGCAGTACTTC. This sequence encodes CASSRDRRGEQYF.

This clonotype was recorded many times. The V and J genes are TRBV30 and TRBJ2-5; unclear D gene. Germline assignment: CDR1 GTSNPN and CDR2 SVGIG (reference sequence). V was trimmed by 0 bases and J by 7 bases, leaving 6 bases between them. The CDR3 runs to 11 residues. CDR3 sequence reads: CAWSVHPTQYF. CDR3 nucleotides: TGTGCCTGGAGTGTACACCCGACCCAGTACTTC.

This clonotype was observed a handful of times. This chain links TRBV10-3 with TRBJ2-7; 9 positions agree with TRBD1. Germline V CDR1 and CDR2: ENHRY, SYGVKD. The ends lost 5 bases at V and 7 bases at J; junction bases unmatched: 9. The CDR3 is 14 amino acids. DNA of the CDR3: TGTGCCATCAGTAGGGACAGGGCGAGGGGTGAGCAGTACTTC. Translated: CAISRDRARGEQYF.

The CDR3 DNA sequence: TGTGCCACCGGGGATAGGACATTAACTGAGCAGTTCTTC. Encoded protein: CATGDRTLTEQFF. The V call is TRBV15, the J call TRBJ2-1; tentatively, D is TRBD1 (5 bases). Germline lookup yields CDR1 LNHNV and CDR2 YYDKDF (reference sequence). The CDR3 has 13 residues. The V end was cut by 8 bases, the J end by 9 bases, with 17 bases between.

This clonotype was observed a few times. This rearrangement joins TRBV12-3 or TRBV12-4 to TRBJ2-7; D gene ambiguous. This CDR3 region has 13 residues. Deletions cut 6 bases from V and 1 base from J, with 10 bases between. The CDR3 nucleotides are TGTGCCAGCAGCACGGACGTTTCCTACGAGCAGTACTTC. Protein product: CASSTDVSYEQYF.

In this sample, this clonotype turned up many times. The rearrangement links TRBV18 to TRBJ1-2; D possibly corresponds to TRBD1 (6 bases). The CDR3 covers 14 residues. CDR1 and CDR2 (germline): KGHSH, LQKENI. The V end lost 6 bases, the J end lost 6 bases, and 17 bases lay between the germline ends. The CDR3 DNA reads TGTGCCAGCTCTCCCAAGACAGGACAGAATGGCTACACCTTC. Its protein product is CASSPKTGQNGYTF.

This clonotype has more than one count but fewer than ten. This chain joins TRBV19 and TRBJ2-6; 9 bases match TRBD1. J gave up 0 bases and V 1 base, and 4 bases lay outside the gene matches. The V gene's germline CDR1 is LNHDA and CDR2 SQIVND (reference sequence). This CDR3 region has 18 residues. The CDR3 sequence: CASSIGHRGPSGANVLTF. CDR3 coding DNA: TGTGCCAGTAGTATAGGGCACAGGGGGCCCTCTGGGGCCAACGTCCTGACTTTC.

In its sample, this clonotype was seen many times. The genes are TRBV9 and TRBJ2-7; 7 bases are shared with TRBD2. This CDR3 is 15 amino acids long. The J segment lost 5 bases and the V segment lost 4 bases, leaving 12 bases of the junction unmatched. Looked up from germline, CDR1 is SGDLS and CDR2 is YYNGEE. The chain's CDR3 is CASSPYRGLVDEQYF. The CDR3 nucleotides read TGTGCCAGCAGCCCATACCGTGGACTAGTCGACGAGCAGTACTTC. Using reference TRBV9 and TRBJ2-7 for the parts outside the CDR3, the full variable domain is DSGVTQTPKHLITATGQRVTLRCSPRSGDLSVYWYQQSLDQGLQFLIQYYNGEERAKGNILERFSAQQFPDLHSELNLSSLELGDSALYFCASSPYRGLVDEQYFGPGTRLTVT.

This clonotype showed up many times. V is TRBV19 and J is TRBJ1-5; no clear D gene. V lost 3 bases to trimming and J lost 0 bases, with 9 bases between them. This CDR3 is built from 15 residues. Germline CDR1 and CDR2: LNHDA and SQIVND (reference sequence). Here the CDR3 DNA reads TGTGCCAGTAGTATCACAGATTATAGCAATCAGCCCCAGCATTTT. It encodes CASSITDYSNQPQHF. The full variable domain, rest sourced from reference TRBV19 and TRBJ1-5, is DGGITQSPKYLFRKEGQNVTLSCEQNLNHDAMYWYRQDPGQGLRLIYYSQIVNDFQKGDIAEGYSVSREKKESFPLTVTSAQKNPTAFYLCASSITDYSNQPQHFGDGTRLSIL.